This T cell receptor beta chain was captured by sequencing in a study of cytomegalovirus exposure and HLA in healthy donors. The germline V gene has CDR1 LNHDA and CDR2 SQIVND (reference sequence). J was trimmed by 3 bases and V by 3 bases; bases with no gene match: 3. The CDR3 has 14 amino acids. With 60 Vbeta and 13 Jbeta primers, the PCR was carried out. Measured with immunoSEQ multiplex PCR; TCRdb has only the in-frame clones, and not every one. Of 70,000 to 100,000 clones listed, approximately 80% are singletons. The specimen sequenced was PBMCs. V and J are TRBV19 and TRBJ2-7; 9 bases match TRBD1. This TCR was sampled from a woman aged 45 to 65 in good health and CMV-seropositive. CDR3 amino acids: CASSIRDRDYEQYF. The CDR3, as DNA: TGTGCCAGTAGTATCCGGGACAGGGACTACGAGCAGTACTTC. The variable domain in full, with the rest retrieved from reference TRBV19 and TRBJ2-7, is DGGITQSPKYLFRKEGQNVTLSCEQNLNHDAMYWYRQDPGQGLRLIYYSQIVNDFQKGDIAEGYSVSREKKESFPLTVTSAQKNPTAFYLCASSIRDRDYEQYFGPGTRLTVT.